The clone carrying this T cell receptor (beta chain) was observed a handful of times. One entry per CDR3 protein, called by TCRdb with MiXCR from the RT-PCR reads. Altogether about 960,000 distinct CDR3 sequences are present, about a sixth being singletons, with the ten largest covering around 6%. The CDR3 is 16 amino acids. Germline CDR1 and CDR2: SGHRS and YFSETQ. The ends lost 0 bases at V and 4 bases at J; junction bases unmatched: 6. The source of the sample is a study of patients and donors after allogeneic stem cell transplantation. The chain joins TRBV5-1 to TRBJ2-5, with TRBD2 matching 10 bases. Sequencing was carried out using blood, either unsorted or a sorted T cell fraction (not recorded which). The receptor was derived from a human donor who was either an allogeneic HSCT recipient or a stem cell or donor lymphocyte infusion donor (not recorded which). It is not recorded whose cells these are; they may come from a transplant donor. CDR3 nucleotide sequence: TGCGCCAGCAGCTTGGAGGGACTAGCGAGGGCAGAGACCCAGTACTTC. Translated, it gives CASSLEGLARAETQYF.